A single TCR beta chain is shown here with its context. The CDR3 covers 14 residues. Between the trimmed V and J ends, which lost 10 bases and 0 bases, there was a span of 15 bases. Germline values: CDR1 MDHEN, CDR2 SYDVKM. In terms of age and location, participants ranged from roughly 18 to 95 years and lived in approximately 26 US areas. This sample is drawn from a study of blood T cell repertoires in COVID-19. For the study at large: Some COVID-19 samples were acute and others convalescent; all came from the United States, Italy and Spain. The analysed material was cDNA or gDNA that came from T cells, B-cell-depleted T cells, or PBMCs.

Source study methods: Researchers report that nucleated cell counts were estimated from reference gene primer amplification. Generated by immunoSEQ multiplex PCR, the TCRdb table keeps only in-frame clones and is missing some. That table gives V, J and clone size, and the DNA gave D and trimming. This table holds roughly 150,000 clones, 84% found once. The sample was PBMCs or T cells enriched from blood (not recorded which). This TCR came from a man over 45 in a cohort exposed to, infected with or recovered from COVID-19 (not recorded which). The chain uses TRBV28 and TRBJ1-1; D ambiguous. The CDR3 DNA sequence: TGTGCCACCGCCTCCTCCACGGTGAACACTGAAGCTTTCTTT. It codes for CATASSTVNTEAFF. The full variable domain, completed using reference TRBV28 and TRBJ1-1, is DVKVTQSSRYLVKRTGEKVFLECVQDMDHENMFWYRQDPGLGLRLIYFSYDVKMKEKGDIPEGYSVSREKKERFSLILESASTNQTSMYLCATASSTVNTEAFFGQGTRLTVV.